A selection of T cell receptor beta chains follows, all from one sample in a study of T cell clones after liver transplantation. Assay: immunoSEQ multiplex PCR; the TCRdb copy retains only in-frame clones and omits some. The data show 53,000 or so clones, with around 85% seen just once and around 7.8% held by the top ten. This specimen consisted of CD4+ T cells from blood, obtained before liver transplant. These receptors all come from a human donor who received a liver transplant. The CDR3 runs from the conserved cysteine through the conserved F or W. The D gene is left open where the match is weak. Clone size is given for some rows only: seen once, a few or many times, or a class if the clone is expanded.

TRBD1,TRBV30,TRBJ2-5,few,TGTGCCTGGAGTCCACCAGGGGGCGATTGGGAGACCCAGTACTTC,CAWSPPGGDWETQYF
NA,TRBV5-4,TRBJ2-1,NA,TGTGCCAGCAGCTTGGCCGGGCCGAGCTCCTACAATGAGCAGTTCTTC,CASSLAGPSSYNEQFF
NA,TRBV9,TRBJ2-7,NA,TGTGCCAGCAGCGTGCTAGCCGGGACGACAGGAGAGCAGTACTTC,CASSVLAGTTGEQYF
TRBD2,TRBV7-2,TRBJ2-7,NA,TGTGCCAGCAGCATCAGAAACCTTGCTAGCGGGAGAACCTACGAGCAGTACTTC,CASSIRNLASGRTYEQYF
TRBD1,TRBV5-4,TRBJ2-7,NA,TGTGCCAGCAGCGACCGGGACAGGGGGAGTGGAGAGCAGTACTTC,CASSDRDRGSGEQYF
NA,TRBV10-3,TRBJ1-5,NA,TGTGCCATCAGTGACGAGCCTACTACAGCACGCACCCAGCATTTT,CAISDEPTTARTQHF
NA,TRBV11-2,TRBJ1-1,NA,TGTGCCAGCAGCTTAGATCGAGTCACTGAAGCTTTCTTT,CASSLDRVTEAFF
TRBD1,TRBV7-2,TRBJ2-7,few,TGTGCCAGCAGCGAACAAAGGACAGGTCGCTACGAGCAGTACTTC,CASSEQRTGRYEQYF
TRBD1,TRBV7-3,TRBJ2-3,NA,TGTGCCAGCAGCCTGGACAGGGGCTCTCCAGATACGCAGTATTTT,CASSLDRGSPDTQYF
NA,TRBV29-1,TRBJ2-7,NA,TGCAGCGTTTGGACAGACTACGAGCAGTACTTC,CSVWTDYEQYF